This section outlines one T cell receptor beta chain sequence together with its context. Its specificity is unknown. Germline CDR1 and CDR2: SQVTM and ANQGSEA. V lost 7 bases and J 6 bases, leaving 21 bases between the germline ends. This CDR3 contains 14 residues. This entry is derived from a study of cytomegalovirus exposure and HLA in healthy donors. As for the study in general: There were around 100 million unique TCR beta sequences, drawn from 150 million to 200 million T cells, in an earlier analysis. Regarding the study as a whole: It was reported that the classifier diagnosed cytomegalovirus status with high specificity and sensitivity in both the original and validation cohorts.

The PCR had 60 Vbeta and 13 Jbeta primers. Authors' analysis steps: As a later analysis found, there were 80 million to 90 million unique TCR beta chains, of which roughly 11 million were shared. Using immunoSEQ multiplex PCR, the repertoire was profiled, and TCRdb retains in-frame clones only, with some absent. V and J calls and clone size are copied from that table; D and trimming were computed from the DNA. The ten top clones account for about 1.6%, within a sample of some 130,000 clones. The clonotype comes from a woman aged 40 to 55 in good health and CMV-seronegative. The sequenced sample was PBMCs. V is TRBV29-1 and J is TRBJ1-2; D perhaps matches TRBD1 (6 bases). The CDR3 sequence is CSASPGAADDGYTF. The CDR3 DNA sequence: TGCAGCGCGTCCCCAGGGGCCGCTGATGATGGCTACACCTTC.